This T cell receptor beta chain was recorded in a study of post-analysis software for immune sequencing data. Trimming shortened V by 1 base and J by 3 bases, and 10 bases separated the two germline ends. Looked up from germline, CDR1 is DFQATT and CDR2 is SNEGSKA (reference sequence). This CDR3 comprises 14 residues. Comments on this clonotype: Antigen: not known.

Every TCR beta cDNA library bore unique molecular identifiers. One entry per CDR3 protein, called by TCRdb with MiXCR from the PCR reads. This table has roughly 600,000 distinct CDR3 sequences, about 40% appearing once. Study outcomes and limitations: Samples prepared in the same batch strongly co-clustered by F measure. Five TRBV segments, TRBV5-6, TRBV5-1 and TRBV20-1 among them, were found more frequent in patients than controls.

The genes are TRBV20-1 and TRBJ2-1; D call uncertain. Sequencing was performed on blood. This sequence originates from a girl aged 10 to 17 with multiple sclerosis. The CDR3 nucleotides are TGCAGTGCTAGAGCGGGCCATGACTACAATGAGCAGTTCTTC. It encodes CSARAGHDYNEQFF.